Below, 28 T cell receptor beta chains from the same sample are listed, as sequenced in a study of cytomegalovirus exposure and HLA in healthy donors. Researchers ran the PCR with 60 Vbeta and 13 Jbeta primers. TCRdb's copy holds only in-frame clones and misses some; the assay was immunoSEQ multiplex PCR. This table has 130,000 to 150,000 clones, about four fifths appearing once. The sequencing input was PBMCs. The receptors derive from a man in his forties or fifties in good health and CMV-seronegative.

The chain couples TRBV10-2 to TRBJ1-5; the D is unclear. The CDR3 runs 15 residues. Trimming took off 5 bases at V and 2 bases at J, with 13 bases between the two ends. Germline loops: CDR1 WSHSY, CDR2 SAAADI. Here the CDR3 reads CASSSADRGNQPQHF. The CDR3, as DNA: TGCGCCAGCAGTTCGGCCGACCGGGGCAATCAGCCCCAGCATTTT.

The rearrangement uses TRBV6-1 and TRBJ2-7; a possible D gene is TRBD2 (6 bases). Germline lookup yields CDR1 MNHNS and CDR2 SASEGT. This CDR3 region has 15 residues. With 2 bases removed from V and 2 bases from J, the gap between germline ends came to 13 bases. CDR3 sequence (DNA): TGTGCCAGCAGTGAACCCTGGACGGGGGCCTACGAGCAGTACTTC. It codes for CASSEPWTGAYEQYF.

In DNA, the CDR3 is TGTGCCAGCAGCTCTACGACCCCGGTCGGGATCTTGGAGACCCAGTACTTC. It specifies CASSSTTPVGILETQYF. V and J are TRBV7-9 and TRBJ2-5; D might be TRBD2 (5 bases). Germline lookup yields CDR1 SEHNR and CDR2 FQNEAQ (reference sequence). Trimming left V 4 bases short and J 5 bases short, with 23 bases between. CDR3 length equals 17 residues.

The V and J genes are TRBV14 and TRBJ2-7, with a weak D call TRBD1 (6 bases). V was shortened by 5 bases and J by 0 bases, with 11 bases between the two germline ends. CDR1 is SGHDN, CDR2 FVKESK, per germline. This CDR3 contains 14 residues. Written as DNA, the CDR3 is TGTGCCAGCAGCTTAACAGGGAACTCCTACGAGCAGTACTTC. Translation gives CASSLTGNSYEQYF. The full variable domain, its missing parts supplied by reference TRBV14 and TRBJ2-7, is EAGVTQFPSHSVIEKGQTVTLRCDPISGHDNLYWYRRVMGKEIKFLLHFVKESKQDESGMPNNRFLAERTGGTYSTLKVQPAELEDSGVYFCASSLTGNSYEQYFGPGTRLTVT.

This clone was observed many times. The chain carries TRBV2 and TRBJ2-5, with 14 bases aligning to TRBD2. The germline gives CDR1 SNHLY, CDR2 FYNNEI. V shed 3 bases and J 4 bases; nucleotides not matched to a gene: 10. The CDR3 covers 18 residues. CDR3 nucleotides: TGTGCCAGCAGTGAGAGAGGACTAGCGGGGGGCCGAGGAGAGACCCAGTACTTC. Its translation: CASSERGLAGGRGETQYF.

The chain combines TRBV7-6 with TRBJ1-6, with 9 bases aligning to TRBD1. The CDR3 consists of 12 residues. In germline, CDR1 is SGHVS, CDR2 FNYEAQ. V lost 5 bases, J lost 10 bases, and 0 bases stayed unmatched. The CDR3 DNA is TGTGCCAGCAGCACAGGGGGCTCACCCCTCCACTTT. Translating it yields CASSTGGSPLHF.

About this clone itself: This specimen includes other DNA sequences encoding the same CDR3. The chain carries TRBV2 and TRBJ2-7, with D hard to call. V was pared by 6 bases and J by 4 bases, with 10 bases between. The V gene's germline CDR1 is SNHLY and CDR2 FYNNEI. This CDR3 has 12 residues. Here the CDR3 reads CASSRIDYEQYF. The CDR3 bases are TGTGCCAGCAGCCGAATAGATTACGAGCAGTACTTC. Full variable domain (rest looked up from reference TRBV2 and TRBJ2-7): EPEVTQTPSHQVTQMGQEVILRCVPISNHLYFYWYRQILGQKVEFLVSFYNNEISEKSEIFDDQFSVERPDGSNFTLKIRSTKLEDSAMYFCASSRIDYEQYFGPGTRLTVT.

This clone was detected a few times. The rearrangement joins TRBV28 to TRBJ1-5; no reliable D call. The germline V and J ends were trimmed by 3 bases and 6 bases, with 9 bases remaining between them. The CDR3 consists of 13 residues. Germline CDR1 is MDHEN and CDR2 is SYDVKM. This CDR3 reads CASSLQVGQPQHF. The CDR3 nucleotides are TGTGCCAGCAGTTTGCAGGTCGGTCAGCCCCAGCATTTT.

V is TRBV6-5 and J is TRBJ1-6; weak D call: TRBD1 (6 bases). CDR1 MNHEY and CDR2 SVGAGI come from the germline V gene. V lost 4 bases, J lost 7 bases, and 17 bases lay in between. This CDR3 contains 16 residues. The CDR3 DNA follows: TGTGCCAGCAGTTCTTACCTCGACAGGACGAATTCACCCCTCCACTTT. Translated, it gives CASSSYLDRTNSPLHF.

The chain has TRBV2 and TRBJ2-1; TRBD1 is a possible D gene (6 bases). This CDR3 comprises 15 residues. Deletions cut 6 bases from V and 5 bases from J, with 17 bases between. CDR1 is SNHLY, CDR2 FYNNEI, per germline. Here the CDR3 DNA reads TGTGCCAGCAGAAAGGGGGACGTGAGTAACAATGAGCAGTTCTTC. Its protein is CASRKGDVSNNEQFF.

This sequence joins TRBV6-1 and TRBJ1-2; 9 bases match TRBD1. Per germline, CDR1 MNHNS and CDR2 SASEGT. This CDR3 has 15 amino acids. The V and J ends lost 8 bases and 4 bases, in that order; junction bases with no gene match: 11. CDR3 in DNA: TGTGCCAGCGGGGAGGGACAGGGAATCTCCTATGGCTACACCTTC. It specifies CASGEGQGISYGYTF.

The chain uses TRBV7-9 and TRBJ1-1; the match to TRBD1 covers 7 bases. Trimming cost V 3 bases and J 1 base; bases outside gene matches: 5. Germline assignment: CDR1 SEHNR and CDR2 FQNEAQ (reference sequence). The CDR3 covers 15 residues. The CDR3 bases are TGTGCCAGCAGCTTCCCGGGACAGCGGAACACTGAAGCTTTCTTT. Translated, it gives CASSFPGQRNTEAFF.

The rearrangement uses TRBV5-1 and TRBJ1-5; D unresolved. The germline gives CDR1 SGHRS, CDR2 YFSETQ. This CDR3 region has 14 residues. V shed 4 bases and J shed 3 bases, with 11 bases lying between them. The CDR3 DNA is TGCGCCAGCAGCAACCGGGAGTTCAATCAGCCCCAGCATTTT. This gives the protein CASSNREFNQPQHF.

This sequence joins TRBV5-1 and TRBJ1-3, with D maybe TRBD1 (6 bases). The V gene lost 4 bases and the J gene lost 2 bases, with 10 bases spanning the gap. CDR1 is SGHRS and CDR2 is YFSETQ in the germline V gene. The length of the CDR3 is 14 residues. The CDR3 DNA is TGCGCCAGCAGCCGGGAGGGGGCTGGAAACACCATATATTTT. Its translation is CASSREGAGNTIYF. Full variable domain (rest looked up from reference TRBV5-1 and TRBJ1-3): KAGVTQTPRYLIKTRGQQVTLSCSPISGHRSVSWYQQTPGQGLQFLFEYFSETQRNKGNFPGRFSGRQFSNSRSEMNVSTLELGDSALYLCASSREGAGNTIYFGEGSWLTVV.

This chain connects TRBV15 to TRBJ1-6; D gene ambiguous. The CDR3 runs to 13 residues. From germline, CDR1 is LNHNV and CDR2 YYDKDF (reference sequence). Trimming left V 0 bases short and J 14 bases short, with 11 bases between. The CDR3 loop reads CATSRDTGGTLHF. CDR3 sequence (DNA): TGTGCCACCAGCAGAGATACGGGAGGCACCCTCCACTTT.

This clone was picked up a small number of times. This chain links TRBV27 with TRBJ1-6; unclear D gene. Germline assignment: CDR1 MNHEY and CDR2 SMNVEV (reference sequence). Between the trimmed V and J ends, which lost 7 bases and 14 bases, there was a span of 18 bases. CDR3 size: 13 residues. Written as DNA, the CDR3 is TGTGCCAGCATGTCCAAAGGGAGTTGGTCCCTCCACTTT. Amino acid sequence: CASMSKGSWSLHF.

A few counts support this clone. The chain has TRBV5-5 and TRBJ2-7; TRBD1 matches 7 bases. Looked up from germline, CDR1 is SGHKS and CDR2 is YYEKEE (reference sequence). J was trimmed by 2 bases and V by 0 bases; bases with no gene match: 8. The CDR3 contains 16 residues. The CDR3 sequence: CASSLAGTVEAYEQYF. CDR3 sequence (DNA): TGTGCCAGCAGCTTGGCCGGGACAGTGGAGGCCTACGAGCAGTACTTC.

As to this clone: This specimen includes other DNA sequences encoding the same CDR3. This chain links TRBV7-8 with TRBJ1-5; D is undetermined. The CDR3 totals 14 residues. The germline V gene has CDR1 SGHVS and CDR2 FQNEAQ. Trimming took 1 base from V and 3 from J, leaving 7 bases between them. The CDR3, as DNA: TGTGCCAGCAGCTTAGGCGGAAACAATCAGCCCCAGCATTTT. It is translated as CASSLGGNNQPQHF.

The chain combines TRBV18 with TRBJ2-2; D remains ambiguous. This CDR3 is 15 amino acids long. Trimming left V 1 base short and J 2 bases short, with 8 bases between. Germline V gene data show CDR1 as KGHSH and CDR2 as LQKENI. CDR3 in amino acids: CASSPLAVNTGELFF. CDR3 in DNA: TGTGCCAGCTCACCACTTGCAGTAAACACCGGGGAGCTGTTTTTT.

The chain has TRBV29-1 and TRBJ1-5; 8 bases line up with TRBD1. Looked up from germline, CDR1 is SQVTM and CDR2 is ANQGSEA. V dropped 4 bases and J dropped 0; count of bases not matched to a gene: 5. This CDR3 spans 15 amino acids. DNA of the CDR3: TGCAGCGTTGGCGGGACAGGTTCTAGCAATCAGCCCCAGCATTTT. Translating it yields CSVGGTGSSNQPQHF.

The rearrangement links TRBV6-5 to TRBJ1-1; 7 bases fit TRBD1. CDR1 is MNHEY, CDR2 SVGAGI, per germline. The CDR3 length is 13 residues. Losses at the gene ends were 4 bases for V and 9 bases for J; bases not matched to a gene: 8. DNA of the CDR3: TGTGCCAGCAGTTTCCGGACAGGCATAAAAGCTTTCTTT. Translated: CASSFRTGIKAFF.

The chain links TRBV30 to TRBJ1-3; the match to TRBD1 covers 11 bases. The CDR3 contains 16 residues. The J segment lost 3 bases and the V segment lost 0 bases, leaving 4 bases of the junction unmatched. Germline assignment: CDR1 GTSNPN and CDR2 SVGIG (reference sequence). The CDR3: CAWSVWTGGGGNTIYF. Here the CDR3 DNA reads TGTGCCTGGAGTGTCTGGACAGGGGGCGGTGGAAACACCATATATTTT.

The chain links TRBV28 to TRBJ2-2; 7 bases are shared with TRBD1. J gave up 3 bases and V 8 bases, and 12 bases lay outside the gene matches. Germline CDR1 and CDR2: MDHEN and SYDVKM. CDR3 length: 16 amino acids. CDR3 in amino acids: CASRNRGTRDTGELFF. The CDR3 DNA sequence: TGTGCCAGCCGCAACAGGGGCACTAGAGACACCGGGGAGCTGTTTTTT.

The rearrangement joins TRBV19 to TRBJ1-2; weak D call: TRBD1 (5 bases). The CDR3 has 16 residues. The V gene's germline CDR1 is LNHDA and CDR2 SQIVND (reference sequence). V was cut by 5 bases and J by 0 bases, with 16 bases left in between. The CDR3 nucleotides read TGTGCCAGTAGTTCTCAGCGGGGGTCTTCTAACTATGGCTACACCTTC. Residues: CASSSQRGSSNYGYTF.

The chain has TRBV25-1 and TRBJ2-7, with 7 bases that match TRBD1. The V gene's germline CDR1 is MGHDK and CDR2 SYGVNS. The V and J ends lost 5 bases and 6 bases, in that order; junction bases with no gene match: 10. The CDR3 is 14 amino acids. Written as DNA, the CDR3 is TGTGCCAGCAGTTCGCAGGGGGTGGGGAGCGAGCAGTACTTC. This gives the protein CASSSQGVGSEQYF.

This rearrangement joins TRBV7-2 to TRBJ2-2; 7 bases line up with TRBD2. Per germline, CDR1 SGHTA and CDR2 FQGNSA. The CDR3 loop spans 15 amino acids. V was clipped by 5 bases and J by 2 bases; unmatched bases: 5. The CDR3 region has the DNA TGTGCCAGCAGCCGGGGACTACATAACACCGGGGAGCTGTTTTTT. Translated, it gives CASSRGLHNTGELFF. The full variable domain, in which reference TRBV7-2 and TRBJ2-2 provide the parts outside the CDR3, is GAGVSQSPSNKVTEKGKDVELRCDPISGHTALYWYRQSLGQGLEFLIYFQGNSAPDKSGLPSDRFSAERTGGSVSTLTIQRTQQEDSAVYLCASSRGLHNTGELFFGEGSRLTVL.

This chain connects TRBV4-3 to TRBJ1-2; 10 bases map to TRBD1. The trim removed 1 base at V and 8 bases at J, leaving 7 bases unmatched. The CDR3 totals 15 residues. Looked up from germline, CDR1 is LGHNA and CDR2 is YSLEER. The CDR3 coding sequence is TGCGCCAGCAGCCAAGCCTATGACAGGGGGCGAGGCTACACCTTC. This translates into CASSQAYDRGRGYTF.

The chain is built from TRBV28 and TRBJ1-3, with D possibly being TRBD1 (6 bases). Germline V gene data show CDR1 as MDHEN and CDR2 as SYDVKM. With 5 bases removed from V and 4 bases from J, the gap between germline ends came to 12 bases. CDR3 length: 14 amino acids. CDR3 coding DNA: TGTGCCAGCAGTCCCAGGGGTTCGGGAAACACCATATATTTT. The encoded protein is CASSPRGSGNTIYF.